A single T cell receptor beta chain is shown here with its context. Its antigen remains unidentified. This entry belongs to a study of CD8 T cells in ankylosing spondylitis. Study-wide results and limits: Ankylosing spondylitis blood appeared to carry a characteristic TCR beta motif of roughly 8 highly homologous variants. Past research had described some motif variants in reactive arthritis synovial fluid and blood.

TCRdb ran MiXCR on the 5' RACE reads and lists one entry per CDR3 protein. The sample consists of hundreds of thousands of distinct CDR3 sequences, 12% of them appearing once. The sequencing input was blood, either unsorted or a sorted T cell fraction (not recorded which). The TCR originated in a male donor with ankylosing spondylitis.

CDR3 sequence (DNA): TGCGCCAGCAGCGTAGGGACAGGGAGGGCTGAAGCTTTCTTT. It translates to CASSVGTGRAEAFF. The chain carries TRBV5-1 and TRBJ1-1; 9 bases match TRBD1. This CDR3 is 14 amino acids long. CDR1 and CDR2 from the germline V gene are SGHRS and YFSETQ. J lost 6 bases, V lost 4 bases, and 7 bases had no gene match.